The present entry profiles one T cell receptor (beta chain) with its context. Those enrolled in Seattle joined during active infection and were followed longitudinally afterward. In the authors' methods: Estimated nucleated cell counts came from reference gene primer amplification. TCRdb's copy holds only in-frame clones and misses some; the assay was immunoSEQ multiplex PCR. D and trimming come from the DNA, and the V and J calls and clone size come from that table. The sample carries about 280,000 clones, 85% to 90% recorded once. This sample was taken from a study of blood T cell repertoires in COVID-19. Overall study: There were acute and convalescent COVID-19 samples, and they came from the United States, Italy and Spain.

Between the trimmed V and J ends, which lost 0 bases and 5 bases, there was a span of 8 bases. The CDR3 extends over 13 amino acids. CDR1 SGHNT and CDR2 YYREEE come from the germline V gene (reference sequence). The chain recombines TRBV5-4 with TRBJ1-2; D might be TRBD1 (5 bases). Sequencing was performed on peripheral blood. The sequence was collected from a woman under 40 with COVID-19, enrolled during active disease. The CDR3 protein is CASSLVRGYGYTF. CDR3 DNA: TGTGCCAGCAGCTTGGTACGGGGGTATGGCTACACCTTC.